One T cell receptor (beta chain) is described in this entry. Here immunoSEQ multiplex PCR was the method, and the copy in TCRdb shows in-frame clones only, minus some. This sample has 50,000 to 85,000 clones, with about 90% found just once. These data are taken from a study of blood T cell repertoires in COVID-19. Study-level background: T cells, B-cell-depleted T cells, or PBMCs supplied cDNA or gDNA.

Per the germline V gene, CDR1 is SGHVS and CDR2 is FNYEAQ. V trimming: 4 bases; J trimming: 4 bases; junction bases outside the gene matches: 3. The CDR3 spans 14 residues. This chain joins TRBV7-6 and TRBJ1-1; 10 nucleotides line up with TRBD1. Sequencing used peripheral blood. The TCR comes from a human donor in a cohort sampled during active COVID-19. The CDR3 loop is CASSWGQGTTEAFF. For the CDR3, the DNA is TGTGCCAGCAGCTGGGGACAGGGGACCACTGAAGCTTTCTTT.